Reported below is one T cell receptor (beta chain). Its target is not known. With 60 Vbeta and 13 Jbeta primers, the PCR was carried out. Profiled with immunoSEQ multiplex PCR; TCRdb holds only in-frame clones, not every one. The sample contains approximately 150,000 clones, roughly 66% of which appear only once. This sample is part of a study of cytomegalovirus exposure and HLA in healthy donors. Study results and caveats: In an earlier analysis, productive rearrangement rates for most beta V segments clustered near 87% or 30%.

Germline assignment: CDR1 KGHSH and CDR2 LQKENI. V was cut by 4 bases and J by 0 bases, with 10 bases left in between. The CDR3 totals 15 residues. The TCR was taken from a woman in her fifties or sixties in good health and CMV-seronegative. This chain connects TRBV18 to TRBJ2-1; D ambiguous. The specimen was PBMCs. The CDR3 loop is CASSRGRSSYNEQFF. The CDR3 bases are TGTGCCAGCTCACGTGGGCGAAGCTCCTACAATGAGCAGTTCTTC.